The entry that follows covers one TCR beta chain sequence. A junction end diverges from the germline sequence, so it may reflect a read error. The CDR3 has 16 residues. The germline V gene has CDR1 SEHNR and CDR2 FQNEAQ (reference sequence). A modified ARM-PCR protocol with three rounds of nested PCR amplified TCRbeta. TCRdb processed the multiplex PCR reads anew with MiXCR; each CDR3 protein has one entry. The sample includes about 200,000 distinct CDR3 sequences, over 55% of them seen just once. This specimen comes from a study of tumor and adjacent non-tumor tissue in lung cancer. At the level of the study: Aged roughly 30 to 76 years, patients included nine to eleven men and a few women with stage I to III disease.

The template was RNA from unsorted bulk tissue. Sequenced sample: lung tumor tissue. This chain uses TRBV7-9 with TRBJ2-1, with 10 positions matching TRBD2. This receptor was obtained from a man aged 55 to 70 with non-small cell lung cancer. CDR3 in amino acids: CANSFMSGGAYNEQFF. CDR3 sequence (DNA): TGTGCCAACAGCTTCATGAGCGGGGGGGCCTACAATGAGCAGTTCTTC.